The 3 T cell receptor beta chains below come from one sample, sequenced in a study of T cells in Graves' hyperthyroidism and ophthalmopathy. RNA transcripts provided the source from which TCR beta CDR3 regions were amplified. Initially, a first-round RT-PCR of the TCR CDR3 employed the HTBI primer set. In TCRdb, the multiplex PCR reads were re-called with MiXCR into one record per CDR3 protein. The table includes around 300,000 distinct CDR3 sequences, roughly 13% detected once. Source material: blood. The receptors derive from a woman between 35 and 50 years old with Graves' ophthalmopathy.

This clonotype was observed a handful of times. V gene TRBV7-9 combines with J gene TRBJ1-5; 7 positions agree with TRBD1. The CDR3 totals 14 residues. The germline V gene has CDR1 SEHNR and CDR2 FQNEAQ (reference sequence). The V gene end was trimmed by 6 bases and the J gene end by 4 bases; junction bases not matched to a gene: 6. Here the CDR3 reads CASRRQGPNQPQHF. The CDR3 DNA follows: TGTGCCAGCAGACGACAGGGCCCGAATCAGCCCCAGCATTTT. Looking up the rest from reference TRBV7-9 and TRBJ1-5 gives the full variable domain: DTGVSQNPRHKITKRGQNVTFRCDPISEHNRLYWYRQTLGQGPEFLTYFQNEAQLEKSRLLSDRFSAERPKGSFSTLEIQRTEQGDSAMYLCASRRQGPNQPQHFGDGTRLSIL.

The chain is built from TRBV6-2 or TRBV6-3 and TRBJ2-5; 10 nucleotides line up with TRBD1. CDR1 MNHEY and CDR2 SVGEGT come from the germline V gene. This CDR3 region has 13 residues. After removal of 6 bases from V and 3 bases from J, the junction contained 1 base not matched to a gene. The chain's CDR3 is CASRGTGEETQYF. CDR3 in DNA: TGTGCCAGCAGAGGGACAGGGGAAGAGACCCAGTACTTC.

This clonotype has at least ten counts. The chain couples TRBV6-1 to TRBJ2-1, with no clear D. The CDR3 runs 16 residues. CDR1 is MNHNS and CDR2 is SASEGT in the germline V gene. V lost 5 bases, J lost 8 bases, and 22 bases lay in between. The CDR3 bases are TGTGCCAGCAGTAAGCGTTTAAGGTGGATTCACTATGAGCAGTTCTTC. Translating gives CASSKRLRWIHYEQFF.